The clone carrying this T cell receptor beta chain was seen only once. Germline DNA was also extracted, and blood RNA was taken from unsorted whole blood. Germline loops: CDR1 MNHNY, CDR2 SVGAGI (reference sequence). This CDR3 is built from 15 residues. The ends were cut back, 6 bases at V and 2 bases at J, with 17 bases in the middle. These data come from a study of tumor-infiltrating lymphocytes in primary liver carcinoma. The researchers produced TCR beta cDNA from roughly 550 ng total RNA with a constant-region primer. Three nested multiplex PCR rounds, a slightly modified ARM-PCR method, built the TCR beta libraries. TRBV1-TRBV30 forward primers and a C-beta reverse primer were used in the first two PCR rounds, which each ran for around 11 cycles. Using its own MiXCR run on the multiplex PCR reads, TCRdb lists one record per CDR3 protein. The sample contains 330,000 or so distinct CDR3 sequences, less than 70% of which appear only once.

The J gene is TRBJ2-7, the V gene TRBV6-6; TRBD1 or TRBD2 may be the D gene (5 bases each). Sequenced sample: peripheral blood. The receptor comes from a man aged 40-49 years with primary liver carcinoma and hepatitis B virus infection. The chain's CDR3 is CASSFRDRGAYEQYF. In DNA, the CDR3 is TGTGCCAGCAGCTTCCGGGACCGAGGAGCCTACGAGCAGTACTTC.